The clone carrying this T cell receptor beta chain was counted a few times. Its antigen is unknown. The entry originates in a study of blood T cells in healthy people across ages. General study findings and limits: A roughly linear fall in TCR beta diversity per million T cells was seen with increasing age. Unknown CMV status may confound age-related changes in expanded clones. Aged donors had fewer naive CD4+ cells and lower diversity than long-lived donors.

Using a J-beta primer mix together with a sample-barcoded 5' primer, a second PCR was run for roughly 7 to 11 cycles. TCRdb itself ran the 5' RACE reads through MiXCR, one entry per CDR3 protein. This sample carries about 570,000 distinct CDR3 sequences, about 26% of them seen once, and the ten largest clones take less than 20%. Trimming shortened V by 4 bases and J by 2 bases, and 17 bases separated the two germline ends. CDR1 and CDR2 (germline): SGHTA, FQGNSA. The CDR3 contains 16 residues. V is TRBV7-2 and J is TRBJ1-2; a weak D match, TRBD1 (5 bases). The sequence was collected from a woman aged 70-85 years in good health. The sequenced sample consisted of blood. CDR3 sequence (DNA): TGTGCCAGCAGCTCCCAGATGGGGGGTGACAACTATGGCTACACCTTC. It translates to CASSSQMGGDNYGYTF.